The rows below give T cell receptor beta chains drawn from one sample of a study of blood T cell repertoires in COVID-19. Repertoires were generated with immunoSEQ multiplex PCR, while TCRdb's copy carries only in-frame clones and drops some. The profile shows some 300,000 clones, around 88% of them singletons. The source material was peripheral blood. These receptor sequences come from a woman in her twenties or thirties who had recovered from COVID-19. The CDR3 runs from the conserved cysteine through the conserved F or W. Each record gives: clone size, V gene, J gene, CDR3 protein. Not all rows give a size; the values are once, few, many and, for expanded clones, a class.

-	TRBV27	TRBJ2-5	CASSPPWASGLRGTQYF
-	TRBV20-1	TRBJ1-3	CSASAAQRGNTIYF
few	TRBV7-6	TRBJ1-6	CASSLANRVDSPLHF
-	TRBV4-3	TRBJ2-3	CASSQGTGGVLDTQYF
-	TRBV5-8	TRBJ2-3	CASSWTSGGITDTQYF
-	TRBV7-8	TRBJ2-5	CASSLTEAGGSQETQYF
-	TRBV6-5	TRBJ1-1	CASSRRNTEAFF
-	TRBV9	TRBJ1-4	CASSASGQLSEKLFF
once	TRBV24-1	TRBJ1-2	CATSAGGGYTF
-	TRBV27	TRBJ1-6	CASSLQGPSNSPLHF
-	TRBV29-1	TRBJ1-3	CSVGRGTGNTIYF
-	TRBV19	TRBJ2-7	CASSIVGGVLDEQYF
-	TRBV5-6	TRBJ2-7	CASSSGQGRWEQYF
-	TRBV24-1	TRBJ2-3	CATSERAGDPGTDTQYF
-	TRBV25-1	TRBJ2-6	CASTRGANVPTF
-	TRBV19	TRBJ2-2	CASSTHGTTPNTGELFF
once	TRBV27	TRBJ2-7	CASSIDRVKQYF
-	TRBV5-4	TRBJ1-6	CASSPERVKNSPLHF
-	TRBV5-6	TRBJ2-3	CASSLADASGGKVDTQYF
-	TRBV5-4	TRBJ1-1	CASSLAWAGAVTEAFF
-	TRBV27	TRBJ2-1	CASRYPGQGANEQFF
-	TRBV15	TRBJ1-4	CATSRGESNEKLFF
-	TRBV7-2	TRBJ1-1	CASSLDRGLGGEAFF
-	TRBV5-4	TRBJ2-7	CASSIRPGTGLTYEQYF
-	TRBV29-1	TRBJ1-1	CSVVRQLNTEAFF
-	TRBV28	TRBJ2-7	CASRPQGGASYEQYF
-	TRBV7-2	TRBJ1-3	CASSFTGTGAGNTIYF
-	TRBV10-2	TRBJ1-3	CASRGGGADSGNTIYF
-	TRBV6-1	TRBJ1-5	CASSGKPGQSNQPQHF
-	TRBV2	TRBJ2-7	CASSEALPGQYF
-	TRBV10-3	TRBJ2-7	CAISVGGTEQYF
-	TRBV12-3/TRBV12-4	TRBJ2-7	CAIRDRGPYEQYF
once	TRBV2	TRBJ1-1	CASSELGGGEAFF
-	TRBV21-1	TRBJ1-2	CASSNQRQGDYGYTF
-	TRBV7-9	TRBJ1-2	CASSESTAGGYGYTF
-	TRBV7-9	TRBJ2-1	CASSLQRGLAGRNEQFF
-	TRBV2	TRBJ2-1	CASSGGESSYNEQFF
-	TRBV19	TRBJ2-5	CASSIRRASGEETQYF